These 6 T cell receptor beta chains came from one sample sequenced in a study of CD8 T cells in ankylosing spondylitis. General study points: Within ankylosing spondylitis blood, a TCR beta motif made up of roughly eight highly homologous variants appeared to be characteristic.

Via MiXCR, TCRdb re-called the 5' RACE reads, giving one row per CDR3 protein. The top ten hold under 55% of the sample, which has fewer than 250,000 distinct CDR3 sequences, around 19% seen once. Antigens for these TCRs are unknown. Sequenced material: blood, either unsorted or a sorted T cell fraction (not recorded which). Receptor source: a male donor with ankylosing spondylitis.

This chain uses TRBV28 with TRBJ2-5; D is undetermined. This CDR3 has 14 amino acids. V was shortened by 3 bases and J by 2 bases, with 10 bases between the two germline ends. Germline CDR1 reads MDHEN; CDR2 reads SYDVKM. Here the CDR3 DNA reads TGTGCCAGCAGTTTCGACATCCCACAAGAGACCCAGTACTTC. Translating it yields CASSFDIPQETQYF.

This clonotype was picked up a small number of times. The chain joins TRBV7-8 to TRBJ2-1; no reliable D call. Trimming removed 3 bases from V and 7 bases from J, with 10 bases in between. This CDR3 is 13 amino acids long. In germline, CDR1 is SGHVS, CDR2 FQNEAQ. Here the CDR3 DNA reads TGTGCCAGCAGCTTCCGAGGTCCGAATGAGCAGTTCTTC. The encoded protein is CASSFRGPNEQFF.

The V and J genes are TRBV9 and TRBJ2-1; perhaps TRBD2 as D (8 bases). This CDR3 spans 14 amino acids. The ends were cut back, 3 bases at V and 9 bases at J, with 16 bases in the middle. Germline values: CDR1 SGDLS, CDR2 YYNGEE. The CDR3 DNA reads TGTGCCAGCAGCGAGGGGGCGGGGGGTCGTGAGCAGTTCTTC. Its protein is CASSEGAGGREQFF.

The rearrangement links TRBV7-9 to TRBJ2-3; possibly TRBD1 for D (6 bases). From germline, CDR1 is SEHNR and CDR2 FQNEAQ (reference sequence). The CDR3 runs 17 residues. V was pared by 1 base and J by 5 bases, with 19 bases between. The CDR3 DNA sequence: TGTGCCAGCAGCTTAGGGGGGTCAAACAGGGACGGAGATACGCAGTATTTT. Amino acids: CASSLGGSNRDGDTQYF.

In this sample, this clonotype turned up a few times. The J gene is TRBJ1-1, the V gene TRBV14; 7 nucleotides agree with TRBD1. With V trimmed by 1 base and J by 4 bases, 6 bases remained unmatched. The germline V gene encodes CDR1 SGHDN and CDR2 FVKESK. CDR3 length equals 15 residues. CDR3 in DNA: TGTGCCAGCAGCCAAGTTCTTTCAGGGGGCACTGAAGCTTTCTTT. Encoded protein: CASSQVLSGGTEAFF.

This clonotype was seen a handful of times. The chain joins TRBV7-9 to TRBJ2-5; TRBD1 agrees at 8 bases. There are 13 residues in the CDR3. From germline, CDR1 is SEHNR and CDR2 FQNEAQ (reference sequence). V dropped 5 bases and J dropped 3; count of bases not matched to a gene: 2. The CDR3 DNA follows: TGTGCCAGCAGCCAGACAGGGGAAGAGACCCAGTACTTC. Its translation is CASSQTGEETQYF.